Below, 17 T cell receptor beta chains from the same sample are listed, as sequenced in a study of vaccination and CD4 T cells after COVID-19. Sequenced with the Oncomine TCR Beta short-read assay was DNA taken from cultured CD4+ T cells. TCRdb independently ran MiXCR on the PCR reads; one entry per CDR3 protein. Of 13,000 to 15,000 distinct CDR3 sequences in the sample, 25% to 30% were seen once. Their antigens are not known. Treatment given: roughly 11-day PBMC culture with coronavirus spike peptide pools or control peptides (ViraFEST assay). The sample taken for sequencing was CD4+ T cells from blood, cultured in vitro. The receptors were gathered from a human donor who had recovered from COVID-19.

The rearrangement uses TRBV7-9 and TRBJ1-5; D may be TRBD1 (6 bases). The CDR3 covers 16 residues. V gave up 5 bases and J gave up 1 base, with 15 bases separating them. Germline V gene lookup returns CDR1 SEHNR and CDR2 FQNEAQ (reference sequence). The CDR3 DNA follows: TGTGCCAGCAGCAGGCGGGGGGCGGAAAGCAATCAGCCCCAGCATTTT. Residues: CASSRRGAESNQPQHF. The complete variable domain, with remaining parts taken from reference TRBV7-9 and TRBJ1-5, reads DTGVSQNPRHKITKRGQNVTFRCDPISEHNRLYWYRQTLGQGPEFLTYFQNEAQLEKSRLLSDRFSAERPKGSFSTLEIQRTEQGDSAMYLCASSRRGAESNQPQHFGDGTRLSIL.

The chain carries TRBV12-3 or TRBV12-4 and TRBJ2-3, with 7 positions matching TRBD2. V was pared by 2 bases and J by 4 bases, with 6 bases of the junction left unmatched. This CDR3 has 15 residues. The CDR3 loop reads CASSLRLAAADTQYF. Written as DNA, the CDR3 is TGTGCCAGCAGTTTACGTCTAGCGGCGGCAGATACGCAGTATTTT.

The genes are TRBV6-1 and TRBJ1-1; the D gene is possibly TRBD1 (5 bases). Deletions cut 5 bases from V and 8 bases from J, with 15 bases between. The germline gives CDR1 MNHNS, CDR2 SASEGT. The CDR3 length is 13 residues. In DNA form, the CDR3 reads TGTGCCAGCAGTACTTGGGGCAGGACGGAAGCTTTCTTT. This encodes CASSTWGRTEAFF.

This chain joins TRBV2 and TRBJ2-7; 7 nucleotides match TRBD2. The ends lost 2 bases at V and 2 bases at J; junction bases unmatched: 6. Germline loops: CDR1 SNHLY, CDR2 FYNNEI. There are 15 residues in the CDR3. In DNA form, the CDR3 reads TGTGCCAGCAGTGAACCTGGACTAGAGACCTACGAGCAGTACTTC. Protein sequence: CASSEPGLETYEQYF.

This chain connects TRBV20-1 to TRBJ2-7, with D maybe TRBD2 (7 bases). CDR1 DFQATT and CDR2 SNEGSKA come from the germline V gene (reference sequence). The CDR3 has 11 residues. V lost 6 bases and J 7 bases, leaving 13 bases between the germline ends. CDR3 in DNA: TGCAGTGCCCCTAAGGGGGGGGAGCAGTACTTC. This translates into CSAPKGGEQYF.

The chain carries TRBV5-1 and TRBJ1-4; 7 positions match TRBD1. The CDR3 runs 16 residues. CDR1 SGHRS and CDR2 YFSETQ come from the germline V gene. V gave up 0 bases and J gave up 0 bases; unmatched junction bases: 2. As DNA, the CDR3 is TGCGCCAGCAGCTTGGCAGGGGGGACAACTAATGAAAAACTGTTTTTT. It is translated as CASSLAGGTTNEKLFF. The variable domain in full, with the rest retrieved from reference TRBV5-1 and TRBJ1-4, is KAGVTQTPRYLIKTRGQQVTLSCSPISGHRSVSWYQQTPGQGLQFLFEYFSETQRNKGNFPGRFSGRQFSNSRSEMNVSTLELGDSALYLCASSLAGGTTNEKLFFGSGTQLSVL.

This clonotype showed up just a few times. The chain uses TRBV29-1 and TRBJ1-4, with TRBD1 matching 8 bases. Germline-derived CDR1 and CDR2 are SQVTM and ANQGSEA. After removal of 5 bases from V and 7 bases from J, the junction contained 3 bases not matched to a gene. The length of the CDR3 is 12 residues. CDR3 nucleotides: TGCAGCGTTTGGCAGGGGGCTGAAAAACTGTTTTTT. It is translated as CSVWQGAEKLFF.

In this sample, this clonotype turned up a few times. The chain joins TRBV24-1 to TRBJ1-1; 9 nucleotides agree with TRBD1. From germline, CDR1 is KGHDR and CDR2 SFDVKD. The trim removed 1 base at V and 5 bases at J, leaving 7 bases unmatched. The CDR3 covers 16 residues. CDR3: CATSDFSRDRETEAFF. CDR3 DNA: TGTGCCACCAGTGATTTTAGTCGGGACAGGGAAACTGAAGCTTTCTTT.

This clonotype was counted only a few times. The chain recombines TRBV2 with TRBJ1-1, with D unclear. The CDR3 spans 13 residues. CDR1 and CDR2 from the germline V gene are SNHLY and FYNNEI. V was cut by 4 bases and J by 0 bases, with 6 bases left in between. In DNA form, the CDR3 reads TGTGCCAGCAGTGCGGATATGAACACTGAAGCTTTCTTT. Its translation is CASSADMNTEAFF.

This clonotype ranks as medium-sized. The chain couples TRBV6-1 to TRBJ1-1; D not certain. Trimming took off 8 bases at V and 5 bases at J, with 15 bases between the two ends. This CDR3 comprises 13 residues. Germline lookup yields CDR1 MNHNS and CDR2 SASEGT. DNA for the CDR3: TGTGCCAGCTGGCAGGTGGGTTGGACTGAAGCTTTCTTT. Translated, it gives CASWQVGWTEAFF.

Written as DNA, the CDR3 is TGTGCCAGCAGCTCGGGGGGACTTCGAGGCTACACCTTC. Translation: CASSSGGLRGYTF. The rearrangement joins TRBV11-3 to TRBJ1-2; D might be TRBD1 (5 bases). This CDR3 region has 13 residues. The V end was cut by 4 bases, the J end by 8 bases, with 14 bases between. Germline assignment: CDR1 SGHNT and CDR2 YENEEA.

The chain joins TRBV12-3 or TRBV12-4 to TRBJ1-2; TRBD1 is a possible D gene (6 bases). V lost 6 bases and J lost 5, with 16 bases in between. This CDR3 contains 14 residues. CDR3 in amino acids: CASSSRRGSYGYTF. CDR3 in DNA: TGTGCCAGCAGCTCCCGAAGGGGGTCATATGGCTACACCTTC.

This chain connects TRBV27 to TRBJ2-7, with D tentatively TRBD1 (5 bases). The CDR3 consists of 13 residues. Germline-derived CDR1 and CDR2 are MNHEY and SMNVEV (reference sequence). Trimming removed 3 bases from V and 5 bases from J, with 11 bases in between. The CDR3 DNA reads TGTGCCAGCAGTTTTGTGCTAGGGGACGAGCAGTACTTC. Encoded protein: CASSFVLGDEQYF.

This clonotype appeared a few times. The junction departs from the called germline gene at one end, perhaps through a read error. The V gene is TRBV20-1, the J gene TRBJ2-1, with TRBD2 as a possible D gene (6 bases). This CDR3 contains 12 residues. Germline assignment: CDR1 DFQATT and CDR2 SNEGSKA (reference sequence). CDR3 in amino acids: CSARDWDLRDLF. DNA of the CDR3: TGCAGTGCTAGAGATTGGGACTTAAGGGATCTCTTC.

The chain carries TRBV12-3 or TRBV12-4 and TRBJ1-2, with 10 positions matching TRBD1. V was clipped by 6 bases and J by 6 bases; unmatched bases: 7. This CDR3 has 14 residues. The CDR3 protein is CASSQGTGANGYTF. The CDR3 DNA sequence: TGTGCCAGCAGCCAGGGGACAGGGGCGAATGGCTACACCTTC.

This clonotype was picked up a small number of times. This chain joins TRBV30 and TRBJ1-1, with D possibly being TRBD1 (6 bases). Germline-derived CDR1 and CDR2 are GTSNPN and SVGIG (reference sequence). V shed 6 bases and J shed 4 bases, with 15 bases lying between them. CDR3 length: 13 residues. This CDR3 reads CACRGQLGTEAFF. In DNA, the CDR3 is TGTGCCTGCCGCGGACAGTTAGGCACTGAAGCTTTCTTT.

The chain employs TRBV11-2 and TRBJ1-2; TRBD1 might be the D (5 bases). The CDR3 runs to 15 residues. The V and J ends lost 3 bases and 7 bases respectively, with 18 bases between them. The germline gives CDR1 SGHAT, CDR2 FQNNGV. CDR3 coding DNA: TGTGCCAGCAGCTTCTCGGAGCAGGGCATCGGTGGCTACACCTTC. This sequence encodes CASSFSEQGIGGYTF.